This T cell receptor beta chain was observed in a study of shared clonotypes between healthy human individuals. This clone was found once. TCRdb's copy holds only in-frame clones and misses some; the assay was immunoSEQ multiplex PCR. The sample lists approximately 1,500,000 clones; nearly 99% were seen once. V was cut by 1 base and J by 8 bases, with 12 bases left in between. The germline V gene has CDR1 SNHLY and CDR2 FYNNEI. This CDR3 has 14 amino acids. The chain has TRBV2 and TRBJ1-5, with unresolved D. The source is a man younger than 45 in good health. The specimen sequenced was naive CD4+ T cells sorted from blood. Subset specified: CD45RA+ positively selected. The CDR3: CASSEEAGIEPQHF. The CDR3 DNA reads TGTGCCAGCAGTGAAGAGGCAGGCATCGAGCCCCAGCATTTT.